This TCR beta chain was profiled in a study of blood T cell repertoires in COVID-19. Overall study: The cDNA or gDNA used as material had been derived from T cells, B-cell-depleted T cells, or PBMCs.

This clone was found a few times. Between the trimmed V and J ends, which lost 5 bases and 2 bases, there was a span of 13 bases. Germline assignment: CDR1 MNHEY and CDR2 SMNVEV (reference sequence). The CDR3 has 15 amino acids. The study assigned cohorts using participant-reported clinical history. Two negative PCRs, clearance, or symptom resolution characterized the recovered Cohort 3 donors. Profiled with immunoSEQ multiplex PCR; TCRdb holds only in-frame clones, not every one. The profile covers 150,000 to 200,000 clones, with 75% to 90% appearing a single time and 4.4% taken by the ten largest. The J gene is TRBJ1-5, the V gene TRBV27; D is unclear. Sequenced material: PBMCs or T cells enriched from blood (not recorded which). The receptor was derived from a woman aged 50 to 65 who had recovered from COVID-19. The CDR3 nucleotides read TGTGCCAGCAGTCTCGGAGCGTGGGGCAATCAGCCCCAGCATTTT. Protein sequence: CASSLGAWGNQPQHF.